This T cell receptor (beta chain) was captured by sequencing in a study of blood T cell repertoires in COVID-19. Turning to the study itself: Italy, Spain and the United States were the sources of the convalescent and acute COVID-19 samples.

TCRdb's table, derived via immunoSEQ multiplex PCR, lists solely in-frame clones and lacks some. The sample shows 200,000 to 300,000 clones, 70% to 85% of them seen only once. This CDR3 spans 17 amino acids. The V end lost 0 bases, the J end lost 1 base, and 13 bases lay between the germline ends. Germline V gene lookup returns CDR1 LGHNA and CDR2 YSLEER. Sequenced material: peripheral blood. The chain combines TRBV4-3 with TRBJ2-1; a possible D gene is TRBD2 (7 bases). The clonotype originates from a man in his forties or fifties who had recovered from COVID-19. CDR3 in DNA: TGCGCCAGCAGCCAAGAGATAGGGGGGGGGTCCTACAATGAGCAGTTCTTC. Protein: CASSQEIGGGSYNEQFF.